The 3 T cell receptor beta chains reported below all come from one sample, sequenced in a study of T-cell reconstitution after alpha-beta-depleted transplantation in children. Researchers prepared the TCRbeta library using unique molecular identifiers, the study reports. One entry per CDR3 protein results from TCRdb running MiXCR on the PCR reads. The sample includes about 460,000 distinct CDR3 sequences, over 10% seen only once; the top ten take around 13%. Sample: PBMCs, mostly from graft donor cells, taken 180 days after TCRalphabeta/CD19-depleted stem cell transplant. These receptors originate from a female patient aged 2 to 10 who had a stem cell transplant for aplastic anemia, so the T cells may come from the graft donor.

The genes are TRBV7-9 and TRBJ1-2; D is perhaps TRBD1 (5 bases). CDR1 SEHNR and CDR2 FQNEAQ come from the germline V gene (reference sequence). The CDR3 loop spans 14 amino acids. The V end was cut by 2 bases, the J end by 4 bases, with 11 bases between. The CDR3 DNA reads as TGTGCCAGCAGCTTAACGGGGGAAGTCTATGGCTACACCTTC. The encoded protein is CASSLTGEVYGYTF.

The chain combines TRBV3-1 with TRBJ2-3; TRBD2 matches 12 bases. Germline CDR1 reads LGHDT; CDR2 reads YNNKEL (reference sequence). J gave up 4 bases and V 2 bases, and 4 bases lay outside the gene matches. The CDR3 runs to 16 residues. DNA for the CDR3: TGTGCCAGCAGCCAACGACTAGCGGGAGCTGCAGATACGCAGTATTTT. Translating it yields CASSQRLAGAADTQYF.

V usage is TRBV18 and J usage is TRBJ2-1, with 10 bases identical to TRBD2. Germline V gene sequence: CDR1 KGHSH, CDR2 LQKENI. This CDR3 comprises 14 residues. V lost 3 bases and J lost 6; bases outside the gene matches: 2. CDR3 DNA: TGTGCCAGCTCACCCGGACTAGCGGTCAATGAGCAGTTCTTC. Translation: CASSPGLAVNEQFF.